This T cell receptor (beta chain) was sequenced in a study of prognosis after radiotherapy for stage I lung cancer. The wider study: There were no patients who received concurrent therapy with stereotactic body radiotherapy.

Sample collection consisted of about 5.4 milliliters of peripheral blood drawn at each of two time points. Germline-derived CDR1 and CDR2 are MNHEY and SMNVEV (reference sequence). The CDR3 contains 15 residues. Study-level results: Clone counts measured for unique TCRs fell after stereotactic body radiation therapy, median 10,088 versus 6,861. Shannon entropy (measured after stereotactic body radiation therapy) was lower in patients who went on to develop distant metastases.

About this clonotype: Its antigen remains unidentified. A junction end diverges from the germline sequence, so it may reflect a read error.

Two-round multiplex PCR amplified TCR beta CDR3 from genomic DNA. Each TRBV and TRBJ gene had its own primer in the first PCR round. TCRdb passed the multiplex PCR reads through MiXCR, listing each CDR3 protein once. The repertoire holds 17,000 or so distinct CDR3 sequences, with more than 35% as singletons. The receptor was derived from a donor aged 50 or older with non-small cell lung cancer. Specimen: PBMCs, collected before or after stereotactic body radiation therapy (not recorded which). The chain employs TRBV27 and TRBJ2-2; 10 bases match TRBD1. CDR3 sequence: CASSLKTGGTVELFF. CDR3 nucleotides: TGTGCCAGCAGTTTGAAGACAGGGGGCACCGTGGAGCTTTTTTTT.